This is a list of T cell receptor beta chains from one sample in a study of shared clonotypes between healthy human individuals. Here immunoSEQ multiplex PCR was the method, and the copy in TCRdb shows in-frame clones only, minus some. The sample contains about half a million clones, 65% to 85% of which appear only once. Material for sequencing was PBMCs. These receptor sequences come from a woman in her 40s in good health. Some clones in this sample may be carry-over from other donors' samples. Each CDR3 is given with its conserved first and last residue. Fields, in order: V gene, D gene, J gene, clone size, CDR3 DNA, CDR3 protein. The D gene is left open where the match is weak. Expanded clones are given a class, and other clones once, few, many or no size at all.

TRBV10-3	NA	TRBJ2-1	NA	TGTGCCATCAGTGATGTTAGGGCCAATGAGCAGTTCTTC	CAISDVRANEQFF
TRBV7-7	TRBD2	TRBJ2-7	NA	TGTGCCAGCAGCTTAACTAGCGGGAGCCAAGAGCAGTACTTC	CASSLTSGSQEQYF
TRBV5-1	NA	TRBJ2-5	NA	TGCGCCAGCAGCCCCCAGGGGCAAGAGACCCAGTACTTC	CASSPQGQETQYF
TRBV15	NA	TRBJ1-5	once	TGTGCCACCAGCAGGAAACCTATGGACGATCAGCCCCAGCATTTT	CATSRKPMDDQPQHF
TRBV6-4	NA	TRBJ1-2	NA	TGTGCCAGCAGCCCCGAGGAGGGGTCCTTTGGCTACACCTTC	CASSPEEGSFGYTF
TRBV5-1	TRBD2	TRBJ2-5	NA	TGCGCCAGCAGCCCGGGAGGGGGAGAGACCCAGTACTTC	CASSPGGGETQYF
TRBV29-1	NA	TRBJ2-7	many	TGCAGCGTTGGTGGGGGCAAAACTGACGAGCAGTACTTC	CSVGGGKTDEQYF
TRBV27	TRBD2	TRBJ2-7	NA	TGTGCCAGCAGTCTTTTTCCGGGACTAGCGGGAGGGAACGCATACGAGCAGTACTTC	CASSLFPGLAGGNAYEQYF
TRBV28	TRBD1	TRBJ1-3	NA	TGTGCCAGCAGTATACACGGGAGACAGGGGCTGGGAAACACCATATATTTT	CASSIHGRQGLGNTIYF
TRBV27	TRBD1	TRBJ2-5	NA	TGTGCCAGCAAAGGACAGGGCCAAGAGACCCAGTACTTC	CASKGQGQETQYF
TRBV5-4	TRBD2	TRBJ2-7	NA	TGTGCCAGCCCTAGCGGAGGGGACTACGAGCAGTACTTC	CASPSGGDYEQYF
TRBV29-1	TRBD1	TRBJ1-1	NA	TGCAGCGTTGAACTGGGACAGGGTTTGTCTGAAGCTTTCTTT	CSVELGQGLSEAFF
TRBV28	NA	TRBJ1-5	many	TGTGCCTCGGCCACAGCCGGGGCCCAGCATTTT	CASATAGAQHF
TRBV7-2	TRBD1	TRBJ1-1	NA	TGTGCCAGCAGGACAGGGAGGTACACTGAAGCTTTCTTT	CASRTGRYTEAFF
TRBV29-1	NA	TRBJ2-3	many	TGCAGCGTTGTGGGGGCAGGGGGCACAGATACGCAGTATTTT	CSVVGAGGTDTQYF
TRBV27	NA	TRBJ1-1	once	TGTGCCAGCAGTGCGATATCTAACCTGAACACTGAAGCTTTCTTT	CASSAISNLNTEAFF
TRBV10-3	NA	TRBJ1-1	NA	TGTGCCATCAGTGTCGGGCAGAACACTGAAGCTTTCTTT	CAISVGQNTEAFF
TRBV27	NA	TRBJ2-1	NA	TGTGCCAGCAGTCCTACTATCGGGAGAAGGGATGAGCAGTTCTTC	CASSPTIGRRDEQFF
TRBV7-6	NA	TRBJ1-1	NA	TGTGCCAGCAGCTTAGTTTCTTCCACTGAAGCTTTCTTT	CASSLVSSTEAFF
TRBV29-1	NA	TRBJ1-1	NA	TGCAGCGTTGAAACCGGGATCGGCACTGAAGCTTTCTTT	CSVETGIGTEAFF
TRBV10-3	NA	TRBJ2-1	NA	TGTGCCATCAGTGAGTCGGGACTGTCCTCCTACAATGAGCAGTTCTTC	CAISESGLSSYNEQFF
TRBV6-5	TRBD1	TRBJ2-7	NA	TGTGCCAGCAGTTACTCTGGCAGGGGGCGCTCAGGGCAGTACTTC	CASSYSGRGRSGQYF
TRBV11-1	NA	TRBJ1-5	NA	TGTGCCAGCAGCTTTGGGGGTCAGCCCCAGCATTTT	CASSFGGQPQHF